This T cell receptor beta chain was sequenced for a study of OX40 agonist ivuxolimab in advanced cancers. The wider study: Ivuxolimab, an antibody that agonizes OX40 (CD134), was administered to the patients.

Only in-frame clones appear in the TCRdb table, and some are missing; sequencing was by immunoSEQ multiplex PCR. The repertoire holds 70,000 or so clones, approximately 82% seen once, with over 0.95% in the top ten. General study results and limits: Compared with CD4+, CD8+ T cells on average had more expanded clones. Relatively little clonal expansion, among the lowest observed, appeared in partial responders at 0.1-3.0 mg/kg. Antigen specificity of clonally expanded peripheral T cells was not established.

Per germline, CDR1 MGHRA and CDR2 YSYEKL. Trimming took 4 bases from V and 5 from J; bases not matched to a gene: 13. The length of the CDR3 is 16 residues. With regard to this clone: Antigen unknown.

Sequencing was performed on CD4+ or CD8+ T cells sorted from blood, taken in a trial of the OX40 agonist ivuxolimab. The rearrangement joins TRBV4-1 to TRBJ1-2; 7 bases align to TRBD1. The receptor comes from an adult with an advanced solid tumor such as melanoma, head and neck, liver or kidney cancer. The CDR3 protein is CASSRDPGQTIYGYTF. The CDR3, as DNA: TGCGCCAGCAGCCGGGACCCGGGACAGACGATATATGGCTACACCTTC.